The 13 T cell receptor beta chains below come from one sample, sequenced in a study of early T cells in non-severe SARS-CoV-2 infection. TCRdb reanalysed the 5' RACE reads using MiXCR and keeps one entry per CDR3 protein. The sample lists roughly 72,000 distinct CDR3 sequences, under 15% occurring once. The material was whole blood, obtained at baseline. Receptors were obtained from an adult who was a healthcare worker with PCR-confirmed SARS-CoV-2 infection or an uninfected control (not recorded which).

This clonotype was observed a handful of times. One end of the junction varies from germline; a read error may be responsible. This sequence joins TRBV7-7 and TRBJ2-5; TRBD1 might be the D (6 bases). This CDR3 comprises 15 residues. Looked up from germline, CDR1 is SSHAT and CDR2 is FNYEAQ (reference sequence). The CDR3 region is CASSLGPGDQETQYF. The CDR3, as DNA: TGTGCTAGCAGCTTAGGCCCAGGGGACCAAGAGACCCAGTACTTC.

This chain joins TRBV7-9 and TRBJ1-1; D call uncertain. V lost 5 bases and J lost 6, with 19 bases in between. This CDR3 is 15 amino acids long. Germline CDR1 reads SEHNR; CDR2 reads FQNEAQ (reference sequence). This CDR3 reads CASSREGPLWAEAFF. The CDR3 bases are TGTGCCAGCAGCAGAGAGGGCCCCCTTTGGGCTGAAGCTTTCTTT.

Ten or more counts support this clonotype. The chain links TRBV2 to TRBJ2-7, with 8 bases identical to TRBD2. The V gene's germline CDR1 is SNHLY and CDR2 FYNNEI. V trimming: 4 bases; J trimming: 1 base; junction bases outside the gene matches: 27. This CDR3 spans 22 amino acids. The CDR3 is CASSVWSGGPASLPLTSYEQYF. CDR3 DNA: TGTGCCAGCAGTGTTTGGTCGGGAGGGCCAGCCTCGCTCCCTCTAACGTCCTACGAGCAGTACTTC.

This clonotype was picked up many times. The chain recombines TRBV29-1 with TRBJ1-2; TRBD1 agrees at 7 bases. The CDR3 length is 12 residues. Per the germline V gene, CDR1 is SQVTM and CDR2 is ANQGSEA. With V trimmed by 7 bases and J by 7 bases, 9 bases remained unmatched. The CDR3 is CSAQGGAGGYTF. The CDR3 DNA follows: TGCAGCGCCCAGGGGGGCGCGGGTGGCTACACCTTC.

This clonotype has at least ten counts. The rearrangement joins TRBV12-3 or TRBV12-4 to TRBJ2-7; a weak D match, TRBD1 (6 bases). V gave up 3 bases and J gave up 12 bases, with 15 bases separating them. The CDR3 covers 12 residues. The CDR3 loop is CASSFTLGRGYF. In nucleotides, the CDR3 is TGTGCCAGCAGTTTTACCCTAGGCAGGGGGTACTTC.

The rearrangement joins TRBV7-2 to TRBJ1-1; possibly TRBD1 for D (6 bases). Trimming removed 1 base from V and 5 bases from J, with 11 bases in between. The CDR3 extends over 14 amino acids. The germline gives CDR1 SGHTA, CDR2 FQGNSA. The CDR3 sequence is CASSLVRGVTEAFF. The CDR3 DNA is TGTGCCAGCAGCTTAGTAAGGGGGGTGACTGAAGCTTTCTTT.

This clonotype ranks as medium-sized. The chain uses TRBV5-1 and TRBJ1-1; maybe TRBD1 (5 bases). Germline CDR1 SGHRS, CDR2 YFSETQ. With 5 bases removed from V and 2 bases from J, the gap between germline ends came to 13 bases. This CDR3 region has 14 residues. CDR3 bases: TGCGCCAGCAGATTCGGCGACAGAAACACTGAAGCTTTCTTT. This codes for CASRFGDRNTEAFF.

This chain uses TRBV5-4 with TRBJ2-5, with D possibly TRBD2 on 6 matching bases. V dropped 4 bases and J dropped 5 bases, with 21 bases sitting between them. Germline CDR1 reads SGHNT; CDR2 reads YYREEE (reference sequence). This CDR3 contains 16 residues. The CDR3 here is CASSHQSWGGMETQYF. The CDR3 DNA reads TGTGCCAGCAGCCATCAAAGCTGGGGAGGCATGGAGACCCAGTACTTC.

The chain uses TRBV9 and TRBJ2-1, with 7 bases fitting TRBD1. The junction had 8 bases not matched to a gene; V was cut back by 0 bases and J by 8 bases. The germline V gene encodes CDR1 SGDLS and CDR2 YYNGEE. This CDR3 has 15 amino acids. In DNA form, the CDR3 reads TGTGCCAGCAGCGTAGGGGCAGGGGGTGCAGATGAGCAGTTCTTC. The encoded protein is CASSVGAGGADEQFF.

This chain connects TRBV2 to TRBJ2-3; D may correspond to TRBD1 or TRBD2 (6 bases each). The V gene lost 2 bases and the J gene lost 4 bases, with 10 bases spanning the gap. CDR3 size: 14 residues. The V gene's germline CDR1 is SNHLY and CDR2 FYNNEI. The chain's CDR3 is CASSEMEGADTQYF. DNA for the CDR3: TGTGCCAGCAGTGAAATGGAGGGGGCAGATACGCAGTATTTT.

This clonotype has at least ten counts. This chain joins TRBV18 and TRBJ2-1; TRBD1 agrees at 8 bases. Germline CDR1 reads KGHSH; CDR2 reads LQKENI. V shed 2 bases and J 6 bases; nucleotides not matched to a gene: 9. The CDR3 length is 16 residues. CDR3 coding DNA: TGTGCCAGCTCACCATCTCTGACAGGGGCCGTCAATGAGCAGTTCTTC. Protein product: CASSPSLTGAVNEQFF.

The rearrangement joins TRBV7-9 to TRBJ2-1; 8 nucleotides align to TRBD1. CDR1 is SEHNR, CDR2 FQNEAQ, per germline (reference sequence). V was clipped by 4 bases and J by 7 bases; unmatched bases: 9. This CDR3 has 15 residues. The CDR3: CASSSRTGWGNEQFF. For the CDR3, the DNA is TGTGCCAGCAGCTCCAGGACAGGGTGGGGTAATGAGCAGTTCTTC.

This clonotype was seen once. This chain uses TRBV18 with TRBJ1-1; 8 positions agree with TRBD1. V was pared by 3 bases and J by 2 bases, with 8 bases of the junction left unmatched. Per the germline V gene, CDR1 is KGHSH and CDR2 is LQKENI. CDR3 length equals 16 residues. The CDR3: CASSPQRTGTNTEAFF. CDR3 DNA: TGTGCCAGCTCACCTCAACGGACAGGGACTAACACTGAAGCTTTCTTT.